These 11 T cell receptor beta chains were all obtained from the same sample, sequenced in a study of cytomegalovirus exposure and HLA in healthy donors. Amplification used 60 Vbeta primers and 13 Jbeta primers. Profiling relied on immunoSEQ multiplex PCR, and the TCRdb table lists in-frame clones only, not all of them. The table records 270,000 or so clones, roughly 88% of them present only once. Input material: PBMCs. The receptors come from a man aged 35-49 years in good health and CMV-seropositive.

The chain joins TRBV27 to TRBJ2-5; 11 positions agree with TRBD1. J lost 0 bases, V lost 5 bases, and 8 bases had no gene match. This CDR3 contains 17 residues. Germline CDR1 MNHEY, CDR2 SMNVEV (reference sequence). The chain's CDR3 is CASSLPADRGHQETQYF. The CDR3 DNA is TGTGCCAGCAGTCTCCCCGCGGACAGGGGGCACCAAGAGACCCAGTACTTC.

The chain is built from TRBV10-2 and TRBJ2-5; 11 nucleotides match TRBD2. This CDR3 is 17 amino acids long. The J segment lost 5 bases and the V segment lost 2 bases, leaving 10 bases of the junction unmatched. From germline, CDR1 is WSHSY and CDR2 SAAADI. For the CDR3, the DNA is TGCGCCAGCAGTGAGGAGGTAGCGGGAGGGCCGTTGGAGACCCAGTACTTC. This sequence encodes CASSEEVAGGPLETQYF.

The chain links TRBV6-5 to TRBJ2-3, with TRBD1 as a possible D gene (6 bases). Germline values: CDR1 MNHEY, CDR2 SVGAGI. V shed 4 bases and J shed 0 bases, with 8 bases lying between them. This CDR3 region has 14 residues. CDR3 coding DNA: TGTGCCAGCAGTTTACAGGGTAGCACAGATACGCAGTATTTT. Protein sequence: CASSLQGSTDTQYF.

The rearrangement links TRBV9 to TRBJ2-3; perhaps TRBD1 as D (6 bases). The CDR3 extends over 14 amino acids. V dropped 0 bases and J dropped 4 bases, with 9 bases sitting between them. Germline V gene data show CDR1 as SGDLS and CDR2 as YYNGEE. CDR3 sequence (DNA): TGTGCCAGCAGCGTAGATCGGACAGCAGATACGCAGTATTTT. Translation gives CASSVDRTADTQYF.

Details on this clone: The identical CDR3 is also encoded by other nucleotide sequences in the sample. The chain links TRBV2 to TRBJ2-4; D is uncertain. Germline CDR1 reads SNHLY; CDR2 reads FYNNEI. Trimming took off 8 bases at V and 3 bases at J, with 5 bases between the two ends. The CDR3 loop spans 11 amino acids. The CDR3 region is CASADKNIQYF. DNA of the CDR3: TGTGCCAGCGCGGACAAAAACATTCAGTACTTC.

The chain employs TRBV6-6 and TRBJ2-7; a possible D gene is TRBD1 (5 bases). Germline V gene data show CDR1 as MNHNY and CDR2 as SVGAGI (reference sequence). The length of the CDR3 is 14 residues. The germline V and J ends were trimmed by 7 bases and 2 bases, with 15 bases remaining between them. The CDR3 nucleotides are TGTGCCAGCATTAAAAGGCAGGGCCCCTACGAGCAGTACTTC. It codes for CASIKRQGPYEQYF.

The J gene is TRBJ2-7, the V gene TRBV4-2, with D tentatively TRBD2 (7 bases). The CDR3 extends over 15 amino acids. V was cut by 1 base and J by 7 bases, with 17 bases left in between. Germline loops: CDR1 LGHNA, CDR2 YNFKEQ. The CDR3 nucleotides read TGTGCCAGCAGCCAAGGCTCCCGGGGGGCGGAGGAGCAGTACTTC. It codes for CASSQGSRGAEEQYF.

This chain joins TRBV18 and TRBJ2-1, with a possible D match to TRBD2 (5 bases). V was pared by 1 base and J by 0 bases, with 13 bases between. The CDR3 is 17 residues long. Germline lookup yields CDR1 KGHSH and CDR2 LQKENI. CDR3 protein: CASSPQATGSSYNEQFF. CDR3 coding DNA: TGTGCCAGCTCACCACAAGCGACGGGGAGCTCCTACAATGAGCAGTTCTTC.

This chain uses TRBV6-5 with TRBJ2-5, with a tentative D call TRBD2 (6 bases). The J call is uncertain, as TRBJ2-7 better fits the DNA end. The CDR3 is 15 amino acids. CDR1 and CDR2 (germline): MNHEY, SVGAGI. The CDR3 region has the DNA TGTGCCAGCAGTCTTCGAACTAGCAGGAACAACGAGCAGTACTTC. Encoded protein: CASSLRTSRNNEQYF.

This sequence joins TRBV6-1 and TRBJ2-5; 10 positions match TRBD2. Losses at the gene ends were 4 bases for V and 3 bases for J; bases not matched to a gene: 5. The CDR3 is 15 residues long. Germline values: CDR1 MNHNS, CDR2 SASEGT. The CDR3 region has the DNA TGTGCCAGCAGTGGGAGCGGGAGGGTGAAAGAGACCCAGTACTTC. Its translation is CASSGSGRVKETQYF.

The rearrangement links TRBV5-1 to TRBJ1-2; D is unclear. CDR3 size: 15 residues. CDR1 SGHRS and CDR2 YFSETQ come from the germline V gene. V lost 0 bases to trimming and J lost 5 bases, with 14 bases between them. CDR3 nucleotide sequence: TGCGCCAGCAGCTTGGCCGTGTCAGGCCTATATGGCTACACCTTC. Translated, it gives CASSLAVSGLYGYTF.